Included here is one TCR beta chain sequence, with context. Antigen unknown. This entry belongs to a study of a mutant IDH1 vaccine in newly diagnosed glioma. Study background: Among treated patients, around 60% were male and approximately 40% female, and mean age was 40.4 years.

V was shortened by 5 bases and J by 0 bases, with 10 bases between the two germline ends. This CDR3 contains 15 residues. CDR1 SGHTA and CDR2 FQGNSA come from the germline V gene. Assay used: immunoSEQ multiplex PCR; TCRdb lists only in-frame clones, some missing. Among around 52,000 clones listed, about 79% were seen once. As for time point: week 35, safety follow-up. Doses comprised 300 ug of mutant IDH1 20-mer peptide each, plus topical imiquimod. The rearrangement joins TRBV7-2 to TRBJ2-2; D remains ambiguous. The receptor was derived from a man aged 40-49 years with glioma. Here the sequenced sample was PBMCs, taken from a glioma patient whose treatment included an IDH1 peptide vaccine. The chain's CDR3 is CASSPRTANTGELFF. The DNA of the CDR3 is TGTGCCAGCAGCCCTCGAACAGCGAACACCGGGGAGCTGTTTTTT. Using reference TRBV7-2 and TRBJ2-2 for the parts outside the CDR3, the full variable domain is GAGVSQSPSNKVTEKGKDVELRCDPISGHTALYWYRQSLGQGLEFLIYFQGNSAPDKSGLPSDRFSAERTGGSVSTLTIQRTQQEDSAVYLCASSPRTANTGELFFGEGSRLTVL.